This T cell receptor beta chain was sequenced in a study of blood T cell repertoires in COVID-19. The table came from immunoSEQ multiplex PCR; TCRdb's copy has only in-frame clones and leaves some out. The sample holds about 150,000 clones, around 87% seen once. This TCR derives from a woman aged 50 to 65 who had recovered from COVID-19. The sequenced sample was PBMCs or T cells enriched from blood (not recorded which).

As DNA, the CDR3 is TGCAGCGTTGATCTGACCTTCCCAGGGGCCCACATCTATGGCTACACCTTC. Translation: CSVDLTFPGAHIYGYTF. The genes are TRBV29-1 and TRBJ1-2, with D maybe TRBD1 (6 bases). CDR3 length: 17 amino acids. Germline V gene sequence: CDR1 SQVTM, CDR2 ANQGSEA. V shed 3 bases and J shed 4 bases, with 24 bases lying between them.